These T cell receptor beta chains were read from a single sample in a study of a mutant IDH1 vaccine in newly diagnosed glioma. The method was immunoSEQ multiplex PCR; TCRdb's version includes in-frame clones alone and lacks a portion of them. The sample lists roughly 43,000 clones; roughly 83% were seen once. Antigens for these TCRs are unknown. Here the sequenced sample was PBMCs, taken from a glioma patient whose treatment included an IDH1 peptide vaccine. Every receptor here comes from a woman aged 18-30 years with glioma. Some clones in this sample may be carry-over from other donors' samples. Both conserved end residues are trimmed from each CDR3. Each record gives: J gene, V gene, CDR3 length, CDR3 protein.

j_gene: TRBJ1-1
v_gene: TRBV5-4
len: 12
CDR3aa: ASSLVGANTEAF

j_gene: TRBJ1-1
v_gene: TRBV6-6
len: 11
CDR3aa: ASSYSGGGEAF

j_gene: TRBJ2-3
v_gene: TRBV9
len: 13
CDR3aa: ASSVVGAWADTQY

j_gene: TRBJ2-3
v_gene: TRBV14
len: 13
CDR3aa: ASSHTGDAWDTQY

j_gene: TRBJ1-4
v_gene: TRBV9
len: 14
CDR3aa: ASSVAPEGQYEKLF

j_gene: TRBJ1-5
v_gene: TRBV7-2
len: 12
CDR3aa: ASSLSGINQPQH

j_gene: TRBJ1-6
v_gene: TRBV4-2
len: 15
CDR3aa: ASSQGETSSYNSPLH

j_gene: TRBJ1-2
v_gene: TRBV2
len: 14
CDR3aa: ASSEDLGQGARGYT

j_gene: TRBJ1-1
v_gene: TRBV11-2
len: 12
CDR3aa: ASSLGAVNTEAF

j_gene: TRBJ1-2
v_gene: TRBV5-1
len: 14
CDR3aa: ASSLGDRVLYNGYT

j_gene: TRBJ2-1
v_gene: TRBV19
len: 12
CDR3aa: ASSRGGSYNEQF

j_gene: TRBJ1-2
v_gene: TRBV6-1
len: 9
CDR3aa: ASTGQGGYT

j_gene: TRBJ2-7
v_gene: TRBV5-8
len: 13
CDR3aa: ASSLGWGNSYEQY

j_gene: TRBJ2-7
v_gene: TRBV10-3
len: 11
CDR3aa: AIRGQGAYEQY

j_gene: TRBJ2-7
v_gene: TRBV9
len: 13
CDR3aa: ASSVDASASYEQY

j_gene: TRBJ2-7
v_gene: TRBV5-4
len: 12
CDR3aa: ASSLRGLADSVY

j_gene: TRBJ1-2
v_gene: TRBV6-6
len: 14
CDR3aa: ASSSTRDRIPYGYT

j_gene: TRBJ2-6
v_gene: TRBV5-1
len: 13
CDR3aa: ASSPTPGGANVLT

j_gene: TRBJ1-1
v_gene: TRBV7-2
len: 12
CDR3aa: ASSRRGQNTEAF

j_gene: TRBJ1-3
v_gene: TRBV5-5
len: 13
CDR3aa: ASSGDGTPRNTIY

j_gene: TRBJ2-1
v_gene: TRBV14
len: 13
CDR3aa: ASSEGSARRNEQF

j_gene: TRBJ2-3
v_gene: TRBV5-1
len: 13
CDR3aa: ASSLRGTFADTQY

j_gene: TRBJ2-2
v_gene: TRBV30
len: 12
CDR3aa: AWSRGSVTGELF

j_gene: TRBJ1-5
v_gene: TRBV6-1
len: 13
CDR3aa: ASSEQSYSNQPQH

j_gene: TRBJ1-4
v_gene: TRBV7-8
len: 13
CDR3aa: ASSLERTLNEKLF

j_gene: TRBJ1-1
v_gene: TRBV9
len: 12
CDR3aa: ASSAPDRSTEAF

j_gene: TRBJ2-1
v_gene: TRBV10-1
len: 13
CDR3aa: ASSESSGLYNEQF

j_gene: TRBJ1-1
v_gene: TRBV9
len: 14
CDR3aa: ASSVEGGRLNTEAF

j_gene: TRBJ1-1
v_gene: TRBV27
len: 12
CDR3aa: ASSFIPRDTEAF

j_gene: TRBJ2-3
v_gene: TRBV11-2
len: 17
CDR3aa: ASSRRASTGTGNTDTQY

j_gene: TRBJ2-5
v_gene: TRBV7-9
len: 11
CDR3aa: ASSFTGVETQY

j_gene: TRBJ2-3
v_gene: TRBV29-1
len: 12
CDR3aa: SVGKLRSTDTQY

j_gene: TRBJ1-3
v_gene: TRBV9
len: 16
CDR3aa: ASSVAGGALSFGNTIY

j_gene: TRBJ1-5
v_gene: TRBV6-5
len: 11
CDR3aa: ASKVRENQPQH

j_gene: TRBJ2-7
v_gene: TRBV6-1
len: 10
CDR3aa: ASTGTGKRQY

j_gene: TRBJ1-5
v_gene: TRBV19
len: 14
CDR3aa: ASSSSGTGAIMAQH

j_gene: TRBJ1-3
v_gene: TRBV7-2
len: 10
CDR3aa: ASSYRADTIY

j_gene: TRBJ1-2
v_gene: TRBV2
len: 11
CDR3aa: ASSRDSSYGYT

j_gene: TRBJ2-3
v_gene: TRBV14
len: 15
CDR3aa: ASSQLRLAGGTDTQY

j_gene: TRBJ2-3
v_gene: TRBV6-1
len: 13
CDR3aa: ASSVTGGGTDTQY

j_gene: TRBJ2-7
v_gene: TRBV5-1
len: 14
CDR3aa: ASRPGLAGGGREQY

j_gene: TRBJ1-2
v_gene: TRBV9
len: 11
CDR3aa: ASSATGDYGYT

j_gene: TRBJ2-7
v_gene: TRBV7-9
len: 16
CDR3aa: ASSFFDRVAHSSYEQY

j_gene: TRBJ1-4
v_gene: TRBV5-1
len: 12
CDR3aa: ASSLGAGVEELF

j_gene: TRBJ2-7
v_gene: TRBV6-1
len: 13
CDR3aa: ASNKQATSGYEQY

j_gene: TRBJ2-7
v_gene: TRBV9
len: 12
CDR3aa: ASSVATGPYEQY

j_gene: TRBJ2-1
v_gene: TRBV7-8
len: 13
CDR3aa: ASSSPPGGDNEQF

j_gene: TRBJ2-7
v_gene: TRBV2
len: 13
CDR3aa: ASAGGTGGAYEQY

j_gene: TRBJ2-1
v_gene: TRBV11-2
len: 17
CDR3aa: ASSLEGWTSGRGHNEQF

j_gene: TRBJ2-1
v_gene: TRBV9
len: 8
CDR3aa: ASGGDEQF